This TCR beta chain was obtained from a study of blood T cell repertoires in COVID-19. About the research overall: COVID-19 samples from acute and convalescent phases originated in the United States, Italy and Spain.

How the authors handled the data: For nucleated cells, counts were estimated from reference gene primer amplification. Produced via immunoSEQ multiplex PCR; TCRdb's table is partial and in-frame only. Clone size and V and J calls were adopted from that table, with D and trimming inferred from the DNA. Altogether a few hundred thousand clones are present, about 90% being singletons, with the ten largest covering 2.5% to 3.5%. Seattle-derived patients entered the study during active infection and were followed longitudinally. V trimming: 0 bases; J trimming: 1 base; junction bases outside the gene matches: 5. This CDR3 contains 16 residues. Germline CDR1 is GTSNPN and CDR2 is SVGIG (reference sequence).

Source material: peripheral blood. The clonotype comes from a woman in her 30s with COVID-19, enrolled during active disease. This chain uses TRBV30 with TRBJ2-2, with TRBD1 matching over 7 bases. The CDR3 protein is CAWSVSRTGNTGELFF. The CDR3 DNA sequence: TGTGCCTGGAGTGTCTCTAGGACAGGGAACACCGGGGAGCTGTTTTTT.